The rows below give T cell receptor beta chains drawn from one sample of a study of immune evolution from preneoplasia to lung adenocarcinoma. The repertoire was sequenced with immunoSEQ multiplex PCR; TCRdb's copy has only in-frame clones and lacks some. The profile shows roughly 3,500 clones, more than 75% of them singletons. Sequencing was performed on FFPE minimally invasive lung adenocarcinoma tissue. These receptors came from a person between 60 and 79 years old with lung adenocarcinoma. The conserved cysteine and the conserved F or W are not part of the CDR3 here. Each record gives: V gene, CDR3 protein.

>TRBV29-1
SVAAGGMNTEAF
>TRBV7-9
ASSLGGASGYLN
>TRBV9
ASSGGRVPNTEAF
>TRBV28
ASRSGSIEQY
>TRBV6-1
ASSENPSRADEQF
>TRBV21-1
ASSQAYRDSSYNEQF
>TRBV6-5
ASSYSRASSGNTIY
>TRBV7-6
ASSLGSSGGYNEQF
>TRBV7-2
ASTSFNNEQF
>TRBV2
ASSWDRGRSDTQY
>TRBV27
ASSFYLGTGVTDTQY
>TRBV19
ASSRMNYGYT
>TRBV5-6
ASSLVGGRNYGYT
>TRBV6-6
ASSHKRKGETQY
>TRBV2
ASSSLTGAEQY
>TRBV11-3
ASSREGGTEAF
>TRBV29-1
SVEPRTEQETQY
>TRBV5-4
ASSLPGGEQF
>TRBV5-4
ASSLGYEQY
>TRBV7-2
ASSLLTGSYEQY
>TRBV19
ASSRTSSGYEQY
>TRBV21-1
ASIYHRYGYT
>TRBV5-1
ASSPNPLAGGANTGELF
>TRBV28
ASGGTGAANTEAF
>TRBV19
ATKESYQPQH
>TRBV28
ASSFLAAQETQY
>TRBV5-5
ASSPKGGSLSGNTIY
>TRBV30
AWRFRASNTGELF
>TRBV28
ASSLHPGRNTTGELF
>TRBV11-2
ASSPLTSAYDNEQF
>TRBV9
ASSPSLYNEQF
>TRBV27
ASSLSALLLETQY
>TRBV30
AWSVARDRGPRNTGELF
>TRBV7-2
ASSPVGSRGTQY
>TRBV2
ASSETSYEQY
>TRBV13
ASSTRDKTSFEQY
>TRBV30
AWRKRGGDQY
>TRBV28
ASSLGHGNTIY
>TRBV6-6
ASSGRGEAF
>TRBV5-6
ASSWSSGELF
>TRBV5-4
ASSLPGPKSRELF
>TRBV5-1
ASSPGGSRNTEAF
>TRBV2
ASSPQVGNTIY
>TRBV4-2
ASSQNPAGLERHTGELF
>TRBV19
ASSMRGTGELF
>TRBV15
ATSRGRATGRLGEQY
>TRBV5-5
ASSLGSGGALTGELF
>TRBV7-9
ASSLGRQGNHEQY
>TRBV6-1
ASSISGSSDEQF
>TRBV11-1
ASSSQGHEQY
>TRBV14
ASSEATFGEQF
>TRBV5-6
ASSLDRFSSTDTQY
>TRBV5-1
ASSLDGRHEQF
>TRBV5-4
ASTRTSGRTDTQY